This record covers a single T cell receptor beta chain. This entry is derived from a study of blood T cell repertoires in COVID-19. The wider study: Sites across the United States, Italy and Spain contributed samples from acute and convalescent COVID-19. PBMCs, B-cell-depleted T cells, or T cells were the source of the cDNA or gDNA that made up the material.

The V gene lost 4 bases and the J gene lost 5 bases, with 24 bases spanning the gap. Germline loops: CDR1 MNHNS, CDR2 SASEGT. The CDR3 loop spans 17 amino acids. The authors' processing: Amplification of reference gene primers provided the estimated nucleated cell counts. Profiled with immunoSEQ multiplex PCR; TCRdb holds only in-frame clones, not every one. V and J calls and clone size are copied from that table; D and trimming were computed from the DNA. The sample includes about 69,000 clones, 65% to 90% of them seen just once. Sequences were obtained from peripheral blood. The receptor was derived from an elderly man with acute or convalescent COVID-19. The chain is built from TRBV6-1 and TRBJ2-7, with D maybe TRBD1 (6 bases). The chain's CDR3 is CASSAAGRAGDRHEQYF. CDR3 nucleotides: TGTGCCAGCAGTGCCGCCGGCCGGGCAGGGGATAGGCACGAGCAGTACTTC.